A single sample is the source of the 10 T cell receptor beta chains below, sequenced in a study of shared clonotypes between healthy human individuals. CD8 cells regarded as naive lacked CD45RO, were positively chosen for CCR7, and omitted terminally differentiated effector memory CD45RA+ cells. Only in-frame clones appear in the TCRdb table, and some are missing; sequencing was by immunoSEQ multiplex PCR. The data show 550,000 to 750,000 clones, with around 92% seen just once and 24% held by the top ten. Sequences were obtained from naive CD8+ T cells sorted from blood. The receptors here all came from a man aged 30 to 39 in good health.

The chain recombines TRBV9 with TRBJ2-1; 9 nucleotides agree with TRBD1. Losses at the gene ends were 0 bases for V and 10 bases for J; bases not matched to a gene: 11. The germline V gene has CDR1 SGDLS and CDR2 YYNGEE. The CDR3 extends over 16 amino acids. In DNA form, the CDR3 reads TGTGCCAGCAGCGTAGAGGGACAGGGCACCCTGGGAGAGCAGTTCTTC. Translation: CASSVEGQGTLGEQFF. Complete variable domain (other parts from reference TRBV9 and TRBJ2-1): DSGVTQTPKHLITATGQRVTLRCSPRSGDLSVYWYQQSLDQGLQFLIQYYNGEERAKGNILERFSAQQFPDLHSELNLSSLELGDSALYFCASSVEGQGTLGEQFFGPGTRLTVL.

The gene calls are TRBV4-1 and TRBJ1-2; a possible D gene is TRBD1 (6 bases). With 1 base removed from V and 8 bases from J, the gap between germline ends came to 17 bases. This CDR3 is 15 amino acids long. Germline CDR1 MGHRA, CDR2 YSYEKL. This chain's CDR3 is CASSQGMNYRVGYTF. The DNA of the CDR3 is TGCGCCAGCAGCCAAGGGATGAATTACAGGGTAGGCTACACCTTC.

The chain links TRBV5-5 to TRBJ1-5; D unclear. Between the trimmed V and J ends, which lost 3 bases and 6 bases, there was a span of 13 bases. Per the germline V gene, CDR1 is SGHKS and CDR2 is YYEKEE (reference sequence). The length of the CDR3 is 14 residues. The CDR3 DNA sequence: TGTGCCAGCAGCTCAGTTCCGGGTCCTCAGCCCCAGCATTTT. It translates to CASSSVPGPQPQHF.

The V gene is TRBV27, the J gene TRBJ2-7; tentatively, D is TRBD1 (6 bases). The CDR3 runs to 13 residues. Trimming left V 1 base short and J 3 bases short, with 7 bases between. CDR1 is MNHEY and CDR2 is SMNVEV in the germline V gene (reference sequence). DNA for the CDR3: TGTGCCAGCAGTTTATTGACAGGCTACGAGCAGTACTTC. Translation gives CASSLLTGYEQYF.

The chain employs TRBV27 and TRBJ2-7; 12 bases agree with TRBD2. With V trimmed by 6 bases and J by 3 bases, 6 bases remained unmatched. The CDR3 extends over 15 amino acids. The germline V gene encodes CDR1 MNHEY and CDR2 SMNVEV (reference sequence). Written as DNA, the CDR3 is TGTGCCAGCAGGCCCTCGACTAGCGGGAGCTACGAGCAGTACTTC. It encodes CASRPSTSGSYEQYF.

This rearrangement joins TRBV4-1 to TRBJ2-1; 13 bases map to TRBD2. This CDR3 region has 14 residues. V shed 7 bases, J shed 8 bases, and the junction held 5 bases outside the gene matches. Germline loops: CDR1 MGHRA, CDR2 YSYEKL. The CDR3 DNA sequence: TGCGCCAGCACTACTAGCGGGGGGGGCTATGAGCAGTTCTTC. Translation gives CASTTSGGGYEQFF.

The rearrangement joins TRBV27 to TRBJ2-3; 7 positions match TRBD2. Trimming at V came to 7 bases and at J to 2 bases, leaving 6 bases not matched to a gene. Germline loops: CDR1 MNHEY, CDR2 SMNVEV (reference sequence). The CDR3 covers 14 residues. The CDR3 here is CASTYGRYTDTQYF. The DNA of the CDR3 is TGTGCCAGCACCTACGGGAGGTACACAGATACGCAGTATTTT.

This sequence joins TRBV28 and TRBJ2-7; TRBD1 agrees at 11 bases. This CDR3 spans 15 amino acids. With V trimmed by 2 bases and J by 6 bases, 6 bases remained unmatched. Germline CDR1 reads MDHEN; CDR2 reads SYDVKM. CDR3 protein: CASSLKGQGAGEQYF. The CDR3 coding sequence is TGTGCCAGCAGTTTAAAAGGACAGGGGGCTGGCGAGCAGTACTTC. The variable domain in full, with the rest retrieved from reference TRBV28 and TRBJ2-7, is DVKVTQSSRYLVKRTGEKVFLECVQDMDHENMFWYRQDPGLGLRLIYFSYDVKMKEKGDIPEGYSVSREKKERFSLILESASTNQTSMYLCASSLKGQGAGEQYFGPGTRLTVT.

V usage is TRBV6-1 and J usage is TRBJ1-2, with unresolved D. The CDR3 is made up of 14 amino acids. CDR1 and CDR2 (germline): MNHNS, SASEGT. The germline V and J ends were trimmed by 7 bases and 4 bases, with 16 bases remaining between them. The CDR3 nucleotides read TGTGCCAGCACAAGGGCGGAGCATTTCTATGGCTACACCTTC. Residues: CASTRAEHFYGYTF.

This clone was found once. This chain connects TRBV12-5 to TRBJ2-1; 9 positions agree with TRBD2. This CDR3 has 17 amino acids. Germline V gene data show CDR1 as LGHNT and CDR2 as FRNRAP. With 0 bases clipped from V and 0 bases from J, the junction kept 3 bases outside the gene matches. This chain's CDR3 is CASGLVLAGGSYNEQFF. CDR3 coding DNA: TGTGCTAGTGGTTTGGTACTAGCGGGTGGCTCCTACAATGAGCAGTTCTTC.